This T cell receptor beta chain was recorded in a study of cytomegalovirus exposure and HLA in healthy donors. 60 Vbeta and 13 Jbeta primers were used in PCR. The protocol was immunoSEQ multiplex PCR, while the TCRdb copy is restricted to in-frame clones and leaves out a portion. The sample holds around 170,000 clones; over 70% are singletons and the top ten take around 3.1%. Despite likely unrecorded immune exposures, the donors were nominally healthy at the time of sampling. The CDR3 is 16 amino acids. V dropped 6 bases and J dropped 4; count of bases not matched to a gene: 10. Germline V gene lookup returns CDR1 SGHTA and CDR2 FQGNSA.

Specimen: PBMCs. The V and J genes are TRBV7-2 and TRBJ2-2; TRBD2 matches 8 bases. The sequence was collected from a woman between 50 and 59 years old in good health and CMV-seropositive. CDR3: CASRRSGGPGTGELFF. The CDR3 DNA follows: TGTGCCAGCAGACGGTCGGGGGGGCCGGGCACCGGGGAGCTGTTTTTT.